The present entry profiles one T cell receptor beta chain with its context. Its antigen is unidentified. This entry belongs to a study of post-analysis software for immune sequencing data. Study observations and caveats: Comparison of patients with controls showed about 5 TRBV segments more frequent in patients, TRBV5-6, TRBV5-1 and TRBV20-1 among them. In multiple sclerosis, normalized Chao1 diversity was significantly below that of controls.

CDR3 length: 16 residues. Germline CDR1 reads SGHVS; CDR2 reads FQNEAQ. V dropped 3 bases and J dropped 0; count of bases not matched to a gene: 3. Unique-molecular-identifier-tagged TCR beta cDNA libraries were used. TCRdb reprocessed the PCR reads with MiXCR, giving one entry per CDR3 protein. The table lists around 190,000 distinct CDR3 sequences, 29% of them singletons. The rearrangement uses TRBV7-8 and TRBJ2-1, with TRBD2 matching 9 bases. Sequenced: blood. This sequence originates from a girl aged 2 to 17 with multiple sclerosis. In DNA form, the CDR3 reads TGTGCCAGCAGCTTCACAGCGGGAGGCTCCTACAATGAGCAGTTCTTC. It encodes CASSFTAGGSYNEQFF.